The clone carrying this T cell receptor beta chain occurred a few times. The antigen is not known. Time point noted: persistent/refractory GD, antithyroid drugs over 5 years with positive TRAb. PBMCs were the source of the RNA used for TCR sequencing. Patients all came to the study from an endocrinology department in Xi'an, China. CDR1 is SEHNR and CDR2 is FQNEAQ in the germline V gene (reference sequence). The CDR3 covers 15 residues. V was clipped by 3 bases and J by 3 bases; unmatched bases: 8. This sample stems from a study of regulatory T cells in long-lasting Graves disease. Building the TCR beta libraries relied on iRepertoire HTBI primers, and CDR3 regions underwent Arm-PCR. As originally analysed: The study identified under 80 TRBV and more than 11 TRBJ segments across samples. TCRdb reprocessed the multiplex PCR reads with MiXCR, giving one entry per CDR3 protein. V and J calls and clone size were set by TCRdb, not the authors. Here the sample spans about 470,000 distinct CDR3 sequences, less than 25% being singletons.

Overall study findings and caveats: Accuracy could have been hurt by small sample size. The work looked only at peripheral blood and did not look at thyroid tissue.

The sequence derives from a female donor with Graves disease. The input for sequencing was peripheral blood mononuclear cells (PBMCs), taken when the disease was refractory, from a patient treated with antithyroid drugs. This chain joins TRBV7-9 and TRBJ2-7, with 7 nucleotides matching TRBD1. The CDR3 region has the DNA TGTGCCAGCAGCTTTGACAGGGAACTATACTACGAGCAGTACTTC. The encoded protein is CASSFDRELYYEQYF. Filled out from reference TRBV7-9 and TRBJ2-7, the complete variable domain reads DTGVSQNPRHKITKRGQNVTFRCDPISEHNRLYWYRQTLGQGPEFLTYFQNEAQLEKSRLLSDRFSAERPKGSFSTLEIQRTEQGDSAMYLCASSFDRELYYEQYFGPGTRLTVT.